This is a list of T cell receptor beta chains from one sample in a study of cytomegalovirus exposure and HLA in healthy donors. Generated by immunoSEQ multiplex PCR, the TCRdb table keeps only in-frame clones and is missing some. The data contain about 180,000 clones, 82% of them singletons. The specimen was PBMCs. These receptor sequences come from a man aged 40-49 years in good health and CMV-seronegative. CDR3s include the opening cysteine and the closing phenylalanine or tryptophan. The D gene is left open where the match is weak. Clone size is stated in some rows and not others, as once, few, many or a class when expanded.

-	few	TRBV30	TRBJ2-7	CAWSILYEQYF	TGTGCCTGGAGTATCCTATACGAGCAGTACTTC
-	-	TRBV15	TRBJ2-7	CATSNLPSRAHEQYF	TGTGCCACCAGCAACTTGCCATCGAGGGCCCACGAGCAGTACTTC
TRBD1	-	TRBV7-9	TRBJ2-3	CASSLLRAQGIDTQYF	TGTGCCAGCAGCCTCCTTCGTGCACAGGGGATAGATACGCAGTATTTT
TRBD2	-	TRBV7-9	TRBJ2-1	CASSPAGTSVYNEQFF	TGTGCCAGCAGCCCGGCCGGGACTAGCGTCTACAATGAGCAGTTCTTC
-	-	TRBV20-1	TRBJ1-1	CSASQGSEAFF	TGCAGTGCTTCACAGGGCTCTGAAGCTTTCTTT
-	-	TRBV9	TRBJ1-4	CASSVYSATNEKLFF	TGTGCCAGCAGCGTTTACTCTGCAACTAATGAAAAACTGTTTTTT
TRBD1	-	TRBV19	TRBJ2-7	CASSSHSGQTPYEQYF	TGTGCCAGTAGTTCTCACTCGGGACAGACCCCCTACGAGCAGTACTTC
TRBD1	-	TRBV6-6	TRBJ1-6	CASSLDRAKNSPLHF	TGTGCCAGCAGTCTCGACAGGGCAAAGAATTCACCCCTCCACTTT
TRBD1	-	TRBV14	TRBJ2-1	CASSQQHNGGTGKFF	TGTGCCAGCAGCCAACAACACAACGGCGGGACAGGGAAGTTCTTC
-	-	TRBV30	TRBJ1-1	CAWGRTGPGVAFF	TGTGCCTGGGGTAGAACAGGACCCGGAGTGGCTTTCTTT
-	-	TRBV4-2	TRBJ2-1	CASSQEWSSYNEQFF	TGTGCCAGCAGCCAAGAGTGGAGCTCCTACAATGAGCAGTTCTTC
TRBD2	once	TRBV7-9	TRBJ2-1	CASNQLAGGPRNEQFF	TGTGCCAGCAACCAATTAGCGGGAGGGCCGCGAAATGAGCAGTTCTTC
-	once	TRBV7-2	TRBJ1-1	CASSPVTGNTEAFF	TGTGCCAGCAGCCCTGTCACAGGGAACACTGAAGCTTTCTTT
-	-	TRBV7-2	TRBJ2-2	CASSLGGRDTGELFF	TGTGCCAGCAGCTTAGGGGGCAGAGACACCGGGGAGCTGTTTTTT
-	-	TRBV30	TRBJ1-5	CAWSVRGGAPFLAQHF	TGTGCCTGGAGTGTACGGGGTGGAGCCCCTTTCTTGGCCCAGCATTTT
TRBD1	-	TRBV10-3	TRBJ2-5	CAISESGRDRGLETQYF	TGTGCCATCAGTGAGTCCGGGCGGGACAGGGGGCTGGAGACCCAGTACTTC